This TCR beta chain was captured in a study of blood T cell repertoires in COVID-19. Background on the study: The origin of the acute and convalescent COVID-19 samples was the United States, Italy and Spain. T cells, B-cell-depleted T cells, or PBMCs provided the cDNA or gDNA that served as material.

As originally analysed: Researchers report that nucleated cell counts were estimated from reference gene primer amplification. Clones were sequenced by immunoSEQ multiplex PCR, and TCRdb holds only the in-frame ones, with some missing. V and J calls and clone size are those listed in that table; D and trimming were worked out from the DNA. Here the sample spans around 500,000 clones, around 85% being singletons. The V end was cut by 0 bases, the J end by 6 bases, with 14 bases between. The CDR3 has 15 amino acids. CDR1 is MRHNA, CDR2 SNTAGT, per germline. The sequencing input was peripheral blood. The rearrangement uses TRBV6-4 and TRBJ1-2, with a weak D call TRBD1 (6 bases). This clonotype was obtained from a human donor in a cohort sampled during active COVID-19. CDR3: CASSDSGGQLNGYTF. The CDR3 region has the DNA TGTGCCAGCAGTGACTCGGGGGGGCAACTTAATGGCTACACCTTC.